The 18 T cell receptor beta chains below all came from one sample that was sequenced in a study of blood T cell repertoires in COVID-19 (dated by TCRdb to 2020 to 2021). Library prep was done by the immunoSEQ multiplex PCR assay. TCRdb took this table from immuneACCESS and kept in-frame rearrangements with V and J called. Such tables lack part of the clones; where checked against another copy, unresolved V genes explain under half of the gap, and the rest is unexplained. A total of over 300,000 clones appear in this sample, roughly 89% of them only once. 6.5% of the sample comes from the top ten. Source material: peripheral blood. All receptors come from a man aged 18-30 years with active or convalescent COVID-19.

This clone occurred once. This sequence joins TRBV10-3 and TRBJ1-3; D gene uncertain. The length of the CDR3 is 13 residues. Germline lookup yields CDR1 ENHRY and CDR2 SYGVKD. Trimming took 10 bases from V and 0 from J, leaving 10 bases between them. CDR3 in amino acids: CATSGNSGNTIYF. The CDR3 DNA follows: TGTGCCACTAGCGGGAACTCTGGAAACACCATATATTTT.

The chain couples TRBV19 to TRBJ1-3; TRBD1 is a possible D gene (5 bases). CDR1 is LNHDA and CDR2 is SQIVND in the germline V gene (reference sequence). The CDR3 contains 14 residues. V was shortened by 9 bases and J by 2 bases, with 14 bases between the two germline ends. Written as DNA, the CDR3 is TGTGCCAGCATTGATGGGGGGGCTGGAAACACCATATATTTT. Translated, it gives CASIDGGAGNTIYF.

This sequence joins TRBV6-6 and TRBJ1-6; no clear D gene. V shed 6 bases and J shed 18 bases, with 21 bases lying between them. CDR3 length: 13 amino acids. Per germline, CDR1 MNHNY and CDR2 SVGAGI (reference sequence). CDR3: CASSELTLEEPHF. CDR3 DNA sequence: TGTGCCAGCAGCGAATTAACCTTGGAGGAGCCCCACTTT.

DNA of the CDR3: TGTGCCAGCAGTTCACAACCACCGCGGGGCTATGGCTACACCTTC. This gives the protein CASSSQPPRGYGYTF. The genes are TRBV28 and TRBJ1-2; D not resolved. V was cut by 4 bases and J by 4 bases, with 16 bases left in between. CDR1 MDHEN and CDR2 SYDVKM come from the germline V gene. The CDR3 covers 15 residues.

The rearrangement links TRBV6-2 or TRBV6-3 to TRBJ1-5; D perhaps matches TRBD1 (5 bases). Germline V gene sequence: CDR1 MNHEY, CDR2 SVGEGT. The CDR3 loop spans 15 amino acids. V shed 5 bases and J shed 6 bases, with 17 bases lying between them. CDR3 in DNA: TGTGCCAGCAGTGGTTCGGACACGACTCGTCAGCCCCAGCATTTT. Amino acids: CASSGSDTTRQPQHF.

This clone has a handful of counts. CDR3 in DNA: TGCGCCAGCAGCAACCGGGACAGGGGGATTGAAGCTTTCTTT. This translates into CASSNRDRGIEAFF. The gene calls are TRBV4-3 and TRBJ1-1; TRBD1 agrees at 11 bases. V trimming: 5 bases; J trimming: 7 bases; junction bases outside the gene matches: 6. Germline assignment: CDR1 LGHNA and CDR2 YSLEER. The CDR3 length is 14 residues.

CDR3 sequence: CASSRVGTGGEKLFF. CDR3 DNA sequence: TGTGCCAGCAGTCGAGTAGGGACAGGGGGAGAAAAACTGTTTTTT. This chain links TRBV28 with TRBJ1-4; 11 bases align to TRBD1. CDR3 size: 15 residues. Trimming removed 5 bases from V and 8 bases from J; junction bases left unmatched: 7. The germline V gene has CDR1 MDHEN and CDR2 SYDVKM. The full variable domain, rest sourced from reference TRBV28 and TRBJ1-4, is DVKVTQSSRYLVKRTGEKVFLECVQDMDHENMFWYRQDPGLGLRLIYFSYDVKMKEKGDIPEGYSVSREKKERFSLILESASTNQTSMYLCASSRVGTGGEKLFFGSGTQLSVL.

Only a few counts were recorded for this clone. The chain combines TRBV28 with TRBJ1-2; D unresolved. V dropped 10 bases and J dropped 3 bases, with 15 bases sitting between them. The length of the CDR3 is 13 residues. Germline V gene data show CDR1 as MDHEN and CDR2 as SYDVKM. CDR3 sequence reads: CATKVPGDYGYTF. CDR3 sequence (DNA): TGTGCCACCAAGGTCCCGGGAGACTATGGCTACACCTTC.

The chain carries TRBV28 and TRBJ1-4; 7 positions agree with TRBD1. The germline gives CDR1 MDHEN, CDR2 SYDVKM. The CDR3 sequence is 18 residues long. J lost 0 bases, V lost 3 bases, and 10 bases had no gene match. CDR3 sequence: CASSLRQGVWATNEKLFF. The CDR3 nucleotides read TGTGCCAGCAGTTTGAGGCAGGGGGTCTGGGCAACTAATGAAAAACTGTTTTTT.

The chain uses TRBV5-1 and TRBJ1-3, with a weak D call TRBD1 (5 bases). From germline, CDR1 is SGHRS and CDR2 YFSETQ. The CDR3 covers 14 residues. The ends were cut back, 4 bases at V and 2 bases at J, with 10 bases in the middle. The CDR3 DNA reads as TGCGCCAGCAGCGCAGGGTCTGCTGGAAACACCATATATTTT. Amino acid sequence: CASSAGSAGNTIYF.

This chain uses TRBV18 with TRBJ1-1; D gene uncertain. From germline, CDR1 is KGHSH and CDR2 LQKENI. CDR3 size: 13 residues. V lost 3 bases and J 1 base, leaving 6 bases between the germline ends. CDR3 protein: CASSPQANTEAFF. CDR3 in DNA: TGTGCCAGCTCACCGCAGGCGAACACTGAAGCTTTCTTT.

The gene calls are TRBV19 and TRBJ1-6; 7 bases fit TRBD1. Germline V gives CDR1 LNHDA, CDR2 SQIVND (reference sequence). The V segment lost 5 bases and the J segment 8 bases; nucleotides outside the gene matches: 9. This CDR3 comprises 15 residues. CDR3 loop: CASSAQTGTDSPLHF. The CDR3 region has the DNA TGTGCCAGTAGTGCCCAAACCGGGACAGATTCACCCCTCCACTTT.

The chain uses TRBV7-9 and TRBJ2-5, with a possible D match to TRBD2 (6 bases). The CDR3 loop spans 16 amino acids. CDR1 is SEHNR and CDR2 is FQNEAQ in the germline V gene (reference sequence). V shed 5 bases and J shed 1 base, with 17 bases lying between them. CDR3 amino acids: CASSARPGTRQETQYF. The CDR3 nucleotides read TGTGCCAGCAGCGCGCGTCCTGGGACTCGCCAAGAGACCCAGTACTTC.

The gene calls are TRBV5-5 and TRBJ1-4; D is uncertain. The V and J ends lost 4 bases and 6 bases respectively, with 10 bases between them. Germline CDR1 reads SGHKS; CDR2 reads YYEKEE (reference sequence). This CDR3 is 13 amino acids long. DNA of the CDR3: TGTGCCAGCAGCCTTCGCCGAGATGAAAAACTGTTTTTT. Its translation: CASSLRRDEKLFF.

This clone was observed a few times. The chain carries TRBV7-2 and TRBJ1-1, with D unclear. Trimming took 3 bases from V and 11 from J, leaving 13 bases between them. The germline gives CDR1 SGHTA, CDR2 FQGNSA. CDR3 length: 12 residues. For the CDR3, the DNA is TGTGCCAGCAGCTTCGGGGAGATTACGGCTTTCTTT. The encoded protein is CASSFGEITAFF.

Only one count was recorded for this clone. For the CDR3, the DNA is TGTGCCAGCACCGGTACCTCTGGAAACACCATATATTTT. Its protein is CASTGTSGNTIYF. The V gene is TRBV12-3 or TRBV12-4, the J gene TRBJ1-3; no clear D. This CDR3 spans 13 amino acids. With 7 bases removed from V and 0 bases from J, the gap between germline ends came to 7 bases.

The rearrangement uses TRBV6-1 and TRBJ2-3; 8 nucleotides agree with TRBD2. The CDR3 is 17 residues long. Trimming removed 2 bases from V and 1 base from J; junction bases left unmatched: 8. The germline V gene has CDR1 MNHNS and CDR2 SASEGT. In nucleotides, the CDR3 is TGTGCCAGCAGTGAAAGCCCCGGACTAGCTCGCACAGATACGCAGTATTTT. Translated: CASSESPGLARTDTQYF.

The CDR3 DNA follows: TGTGCCAGCAGCTTAGAGTTGCGGATCCAAGAGACCCAGTACTTC. Its translation: CASSLELRIQETQYF. This chain uses TRBV7-6 with TRBJ2-5, with no clear D. CDR1 and CDR2 (germline): SGHVS, FNYEAQ. The CDR3 is made up of 15 amino acids. V lost 1 base, J lost 1 base, and 10 bases lay in between.